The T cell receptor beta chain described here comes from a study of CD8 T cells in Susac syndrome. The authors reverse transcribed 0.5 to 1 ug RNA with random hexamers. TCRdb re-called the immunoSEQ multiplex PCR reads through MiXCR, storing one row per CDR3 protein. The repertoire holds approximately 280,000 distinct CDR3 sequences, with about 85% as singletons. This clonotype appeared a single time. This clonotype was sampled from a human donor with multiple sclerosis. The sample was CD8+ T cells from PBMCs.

CDR3 sequence (DNA): TGTGCCAGCAGCTTAGATCACCGGGGACAGGTGCGAGATACGCAGTATTTT. Translated, it gives CASSLDHRGQVRDTQYF. The V call is TRBV11-2, the J call TRBJ2-3, with 8 bases matching TRBD1. V lost 0 bases, J lost 5 bases, and 10 bases stayed unmatched. Germline CDR1 SGHAT, CDR2 FQNNGV. The CDR3 covers 17 residues. The complete variable domain, with remaining parts taken from reference TRBV11-2 and TRBJ2-3, reads EAGVAQSPRYKIIEKRQSVAFWCNPISGHATLYWYQQILGQGPKLLIQFQNNGVVDDSQLPKDRFSAERLKGVDSTLKIQPAKLEDSAVYLCASSLDHRGQVRDTQYFGPGTRLTVL.